This T cell receptor beta chain was retrieved from a study of cytomegalovirus exposure and HLA in healthy donors listed by TCRdb under 2017. Some background on the complete study: An earlier analysis of 587 of the donors reported approximately 260 Gb of sequence data and 95 million to 120 million unique TCR beta sequences obtained from some 200 million T cells. In a later genetic analysis, genome-wide SNP genotypes for about three fifths of the roughly 670 donors were used, and that subset was treated as a discovery cohort. Typing coverage differed by locus: A, B, C, DRB1 and DQB1 were typed in about 620-640 donors, DQA1 in about 550, DPA1 in nearly 610, and DPB1 in around 440. Donor age, sex, ethnicity and CMV serostatus were compiled together with the repertoire data. Rather than using new phenotypic data, the later analysis identified candidate immune exposures from TCR beta sequences and from how often those sequences occurred across donors. A separate validation cohort of about 110 different subjects was used in addition to the approximately 670-subject first cohort. High-throughput TCR immunosequencing, statistical association of individual TCRs with disease status, and machine learning were combined to predict cytomegalovirus infection status. An early release covering 550 to 650 HLA-typed donors comprised approximately 290 gigabases of sequencing data and around 80 million unique TCR sequences. The study used immunosequencing to profile the T cell repertoires of 666 subjects and linked those repertoires to cytomegalovirus serostatus. In a later analysis, previously published TCR beta repertoires from 600 to 850 donors were re-analyzed and high-resolution HLA genotyping was added so that TCR occurrence patterns could be studied. An earlier analysis of 450 to 750 of the donors used high-throughput TCR beta sequencing to judge whether each TCR beta V gene segment behaved as functional or pseudogenic. The aim of the study was to test whether cataloging public T cell receptors could identify signatures of past pathogen exposure. Roughly five DR-DQ haplotypes were handled as single units for association and clustering, since linkage in the cohort was strong. Among 398 genotyped donors of the cohort, an average of around 240,000 unique TCR beta nucleotide sequences were sequenced per donor, around a sixth of them non-productive. All discovery cohort repertoires had been generated using a single sequencing platform. Of the roughly 420 genotyped donors, roughly 76% were placed in the genetic ancestry cluster associated with self-reported Caucasian donors. HLA typing covered class I and class II loci at four-digit resolution. Results and caveats for the whole study, not just this receptor: A later analysis found that TCR association rates varied across HLA loci, with DRB1 alleles showing the most associated TCRs and HLA-C alleles the fewest. Linkage disequilibrium might explain the correlated functional status among segregating V segments, but an unknown experimental factor could not be ruled out. A total of around 150 TCR beta chains were listed by the study as associated with cytomegalovirus. When HLA alleles, especially DR and DQ, strongly co-occurred, attributing TCR associations to individual alleles was difficult. A later analysis found that most CMV-associated TCR beta chains appeared HLA-restricted, with HLA associations seemingly driven largely by CMV exposure. The 87-base-pair reads could not distinguish some IMGT-functional V segments, including TRBV6-2 and TRBV6-3, so those segments were excluded. The sequencing pipeline was judged likely to have produced a cluster of highly shared sequence variants as a technical artifact. Specific HLA alleles were associated with more than 15,000 TCR beta sequences at a false discovery rate of 0.05 in a later analysis. Compared with equally common non-associated chains, HLA-associated TCR beta chains in a later analysis were more clonally expanded and had lower generation probabilities. In this cohort, only TCR beta chains were sequenced, and detectable features were limited by the absence of alpha or paired-chain data. A later analysis reported that several top co-occurrence clusters appeared linked to parvovirus B19, influenza, CMV and Epstein-Barr virus. CMV serostatus was the only immune exposure information available for the cohort. A further reported finding was that TCR beta sequences accurately predicted the HLA-A and HLA-B alleles for most subjects in the first cohort. Broadly in line with IMGT annotations, most TCR beta V segments showed up in productive rearrangements about 87% or about 30% of the time in an earlier analysis of approximately 640 of the donors. Roughly uniform sequencing depth across donors was assumed in presence/absence analyses, although this assumption may not hold. V-gene and J-gene trimming of TCR beta chains was associated with a missense DCLRE1C variant in a later genetic analysis, and the association was replicated in an independent cohort. A later genetic analysis reported fewer N-insertions in productive TCRs among donors in an Asian-associated ancestry cluster than the approximately 700-donor mean. Because HLA typing was missing for some donors at each locus, association tests included only the typed subset. Because counts were too low, 15 to 20 rarely observed V segments, including chromosome 9 orphons, were left out of the earlier analysis of 587 of the donors. Most TCR sequences were seen in very few donors, while some public TCRs were found in many individuals. A few of the identified cytomegalovirus-associated TCR beta chains were confirmed in vitro to be specific for cytomegalovirus antigens. According to the authors, the approach could potentially be generalized to other disease states and immunological phenotypes. In both the original and validation cohorts, the classifier was reported to diagnose cytomegalovirus status with high specificity and sensitivity.

Looking up the germline V gene yields CDR1 ENHRY and CDR2 SYGVKD. V is cut by 2 bases and J by 5 bases, and the space between the germline ends is 19 bases. The CDR3 numbers 16 residues from cysteine through phenylalanine. The only DNA kept is the CDR3, 48 bases in frame from the first base. Libraries were constructed by the immunoSEQ multiplex PCR assay. A mixture of 60 forward primers for TCR Vbeta segments and 13 reverse primers for TCR Jbeta segments was used in the multiplex PCR. Amplification of the CDR3 region of rearranged TCR beta genes was performed with a multiplex PCR assay on genomic DNA. The amplified TCR beta libraries were sequenced on the Illumina HiSeq System as 87-base-pair reads. The authors' pipeline ran thus. A later analysis counted about 82 million unique TCR beta chains across the 550 to 750 repertoires, and about 10 million of these chains were shared by at least two donors. To remove PCR and sequencing errors, raw reads were error-corrected and collapsed into unique sequences using a nearest-neighbor algorithm that merged closely related sequences. To assign V, D and J gene segments, CDR3 sequences were aligned to IMGT reference sequences. Each retained sequence needed at least a six-nucleotide match to both a V gene segment and a J gene segment. A rearrangement was called productive if the CDR3 had no stop codons and remained in frame with V and J, and every other rearrangement was called non-productive. Following IMGT convention, CDR3 was defined as the stretch from the second conserved V-encoded cysteine up to the conserved J-encoded phenylalanine. In an earlier analysis of around 570 of the donors, sequences lacking an unambiguous match to a single V gene segment were excluded. An earlier analysis of several hundred of the donors classified V segments as functional when productive rearrangements were above 56.7% and as segregating when the standard deviation between donors was above 5%. To diagnose cytomegalovirus status from the catalog of TCR beta chain sequences, a statistical classification framework was built. In a later analysis, TCR nucleotide sequences were compared against IMGT/GENE-DB human TR gene sequences so that V and J genes could be assigned. Using the TCRdist pipeline, a later analysis assigned CDR3 sequences along with most-parsimonious VDJ recombination scenarios. In a later analysis, each TCR beta chain was defined by its CDR3 amino acid sequence together with its V-gene family, and reads without a unique V-gene family were excluded. To address suspected cross-contamination and a sequencing artifact, a later analysis removed around 600 highly shared, low-generation-probability nucleotide sequences. In a later analysis, a clonal expansion index was calculated for each public chain from normalized within-repertoire ranks of inferred template counts. In a later analysis, generation probabilities were computed using a VDJ recombination model fitted to out-of-frame rearrangements, and the results were checked against IGoR. Hypergeometric tests were used in a later analysis to score TCR-TCR, TCR-HLA and TCR-CMV co-occurrence, with a repertoire-size bias correction applied to the TCR pairs. To estimate false discovery rates, a later analysis permuted the HLA or CMV assignments 20 times. In a later analysis, co-occurring TCRs were grouped with DBSCAN, and TCRdist sequence similarity was added when clustering was performed within HLA-allele-positive subsets. Co-occurrence clustering excluded repertoires with fewer than 30,000 or more than 120,000 public chains, plus five with anomalous nucleotide sharing. Drawn from immuneACCESS, this table holds only the in-frame rearrangements with V and J called that TCRdb kept. Clones are partly lost; checked studies trace under half to an unresolved V gene and leave the rest unexplained. The V and J calls and clone size come from that table; D and trimming were worked out from the DNA. Present in this sample are 160,000 or so clones, 75% to 90% of which were seen just once. The leading ten clones occupy about 6.3% of the sample.

The cohort comprised approximately 700 healthy bone marrow donors. All cohort members were sampled while nominally healthy, although unrecorded immune exposures were likely present. The donor was CMV seropositive and was included in the group of approximately 310 seropositive cohort members. A peripheral blood sample was collected from each donor, and TCR beta sequencing was performed on peripheral blood mononuclear cells. Genomic DNA was extracted from the blood cell samples with the Qiagen DNeasy Blood Extraction Kit. This clone has a single count. Its antigen remains unidentified. No much larger clone exists at a distance of one base, and base qualities are not known.

The sequence is built from TRBV10-3 and TRBJ2-7, and possibly TRBD2, on 5 matching bases. Sequenced sample: PBMCs. This sequence was found in a male donor in good health and CMV-seropositive. The sequenced DNA is TGTGCCATCAGTGAGAGGCGACTCTACGACGGGAACGAGCAGTACTTC. Translated, this is CAISERRLYDGNEQYF.